Shown below are 25 T cell receptor beta chains from a single sample sequenced in a study of blood T cell repertoires in COVID-19. The table came from immunoSEQ multiplex PCR; TCRdb's copy has only in-frame clones and leaves some out. The table shows 100,000 or so clones, with approximately 76% occurring only once. The material sequenced was peripheral blood. Receptors originate from a woman in her 70s with acute or convalescent COVID-19.

This clone was detected once. The CDR3 DNA sequence: TGTGCCAGCAGATACAGGGGCGGTGAAACTAATGAAAAACTGTTTTTT. It translates to CASRYRGGETNEKLFF. The rearrangement joins TRBV6-2 or TRBV6-3 to TRBJ1-4, with TRBD1 matching 7 bases. The length of the CDR3 is 16 residues. The junction had 8 bases not matched to a gene; V was cut back by 6 bases and J by 1 base. From germline, CDR1 is MNHEY and CDR2 SVGEGT.

The V and J genes are TRBV18 and TRBJ2-2; 11 bases match TRBD1. Germline V lookup: CDR1 KGHSH, CDR2 LQKENI. CDR3 length: 15 amino acids. The ends lost 5 bases at V and 6 bases at J; junction bases unmatched: 5. CDR3 nucleotides: TGTGCCAGCTCAAGGACAGGGGGCAACGCCGGGGAGCTGTTTTTT. As protein: CASSRTGGNAGELFF.

This chain connects TRBV11-2 to TRBJ2-4; perhaps TRBD2 as D (5 bases). The CDR3 consists of 12 residues. Germline V gene sequence: CDR1 SGHAT, CDR2 FQNNGV. The V and J ends lost 8 bases and 8 bases respectively, with 13 bases between them. CDR3 residues: CASALAEDIQYF. The CDR3 DNA reads TGTGCCAGCGCCCTCGCGGAGGACATTCAGTACTTC. The full variable domain, in which reference TRBV11-2 and TRBJ2-4 provide the parts outside the CDR3, is EAGVAQSPRYKIIEKRQSVAFWCNPISGHATLYWYQQILGQGPKLLIQFQNNGVVDDSQLPKDRFSAERLKGVDSTLKIQPAKLEDSAVYLCASALAEDIQYFGAGTRLSVL.

The chain combines TRBV11-2 with TRBJ1-1, with D possibly TRBD1 on 5 matching bases. Per germline, CDR1 SGHAT and CDR2 FQNNGV. This CDR3 is 16 amino acids long. Trimming took 5 bases from V and 7 from J, leaving 23 bases between them. The CDR3 sequence is CASSPIGLGQEIEAFF. CDR3 nucleotides: TGTGCCAGCAGCCCTATTGGATTGGGGCAGGAAATTGAAGCTTTCTTT.

As regards this clone: Other nucleotide sequences from this sample produce the same CDR3. The chain links TRBV27 to TRBJ1-2; D gene unclear. CDR1 MNHEY and CDR2 SMNVEV come from the germline V gene (reference sequence). V gave up 6 bases and J gave up 4 bases, with 12 bases separating them. The CDR3 runs to 13 residues. DNA for the CDR3: TGTGCCAGCAGCCCCTCGTTTCCCTATGGCTACACCTTC. Translation gives CASSPSFPYGYTF.

The chain has TRBV3-1 (or the pseudogene TRBV3-2) and TRBJ2-2, with 7 bases matching TRBD1. CDR3 length equals 15 residues. Per germline, CDR1 LGHDT and CDR2 YNNKEL (reference sequence). Losses at the gene ends were 0 bases for V and 5 bases for J; bases not matched to a gene: 3. The CDR3 region is CASSQDDRVTGELFF. DNA for the CDR3: TGTGCCAGCAGCCAAGATGACAGGGTGACCGGGGAGCTGTTTTTT.

The rearrangement uses TRBV6-4 and TRBJ2-5; 11 nucleotides line up with TRBD2. V lost 0 bases and J lost 5; bases outside the gene matches: 2. This CDR3 region has 15 residues. The V gene's germline CDR1 is MRHNA and CDR2 SNTAGT. The CDR3 here is CASSDSTSGDETQYF. DNA of the CDR3: TGTGCCAGCAGTGACTCGACTAGCGGGGACGAGACCCAGTACTTC.

The V call is TRBV10-1, the J call TRBJ2-5; D is possibly TRBD2 (5 bases). The CDR3 covers 14 residues. Trimming pared 4 bases from V and 9 bases from J, leaving 18 bases between. CDR1 WNHNN and CDR2 SYGVQD come from the germline V gene (reference sequence). CDR3 DNA sequence: TGCGCCAGCAGTGCTCCTGAGAGCGGTTGGGCCCAGTACTTC. Translation: CASSAPESGWAQYF.

The chain recombines TRBV5-1 with TRBJ2-3, with a possible D match to TRBD1 (6 bases). The CDR3 loop spans 15 amino acids. Trimming pared 3 bases from V and 3 bases from J, leaving 14 bases between. Germline-derived CDR1 and CDR2 are SGHRS and YFSETQ. CDR3: CASSSGTLGTDTQYF. DNA for the CDR3: TGCGCCAGCAGCTCCGGGACACTGGGAACAGATACGCAGTATTTT.

The chain joins TRBV28 to TRBJ2-7, with D maybe TRBD2 (6 bases). The length of the CDR3 is 12 residues. The V gene lost 7 bases and the J gene lost 6 bases, with 13 bases spanning the gap. CDR1 and CDR2 from the germline V gene are MDHEN and SYDVKM. The CDR3 sequence is CASTWGETEQYF. CDR3 in DNA: TGTGCCAGCACGTGGGGGGAAACCGAGCAGTACTTC. Variable domain in full (rest from reference TRBV28 and TRBJ2-7): DVKVTQSSRYLVKRTGEKVFLECVQDMDHENMFWYRQDPGLGLRLIYFSYDVKMKEKGDIPEGYSVSREKKERFSLILESASTNQTSMYLCASTWGETEQYFGPGTRLTVT.

The gene calls are TRBV7-9 and TRBJ1-2; 10 bases match TRBD1. CDR3 length: 15 amino acids. Trimming cost V 7 bases and J 6 bases; bases outside gene matches: 11. Germline V gene sequence: CDR1 SEHNR, CDR2 FQNEAQ (reference sequence). The CDR3 sequence is CASTQKQGTGDGYTF. In DNA form, the CDR3 reads TGTGCCAGCACCCAAAAGCAGGGGACAGGGGATGGCTACACCTTC.

This clone was seen a single time. An end of the junction differs from the germline gene, which may be a read error. The chain carries TRBV5-1 and TRBJ2-5; 10 bases are shared with TRBD2. This CDR3 has 16 amino acids. CDR1 is SGHRS and CDR2 is YFSETQ in the germline V gene. The CDR3 spells CAGSTGTSGNQETQYF. The CDR3 region has the DNA TGCGCCGGCAGCACAGGAACTAGCGGGAACCAAGAGACCCAGTACTTC. Looking up the rest from reference TRBV5-1 and TRBJ2-5 gives the full variable domain: KAGVTQTPRYLIKTRGQQVTLSCSPISGHRSVSWYQQTPGQGLQFLFEYFSETQRNKGNFPGRFSGRQFSNSRSEMNVSTLELGDSALYLCAGSTGTSGNQETQYFGPGTRLLVL.

The V call is TRBV5-1, the J call TRBJ2-1; 7 bases map to TRBD1. From germline, CDR1 is SGHRS and CDR2 YFSETQ. The CDR3 spans 15 residues. V shed 0 bases and J 9 bases; nucleotides not matched to a gene: 9. The DNA for the CDR3 is TGCGCCAGCAGCTTGGCCGGCCAGGGGGTAAGTGAGCAGTTCTTC. Its translation: CASSLAGQGVSEQFF.

This chain uses TRBV15 with TRBJ2-5; maybe TRBD2 (5 bases). In germline, CDR1 is LNHNV, CDR2 YYDKDF (reference sequence). Trimming stripped 0 bases from V and 5 bases from J, with 10 bases between. The CDR3 extends over 14 amino acids. The CDR3 is CATSRDMGSETQYF. CDR3 DNA: TGTGCCACCAGCAGAGATATGGGGAGCGAGACCCAGTACTTC.

This clone came up a few times. This rearrangement joins TRBV30 to TRBJ2-1, with 8 bases that match TRBD2. V trimming: 4 bases; J trimming: 6 bases; junction bases outside the gene matches: 14. This CDR3 is built from 16 residues. The germline CDR1 and CDR2 sequences are GTSNPN and SVGIG (reference sequence). The CDR3 region has the DNA TGTGCCTGGACACCGGCGCCCGGGGGACTAGGCAATGAGCAGTTCTTC. It translates to CAWTPAPGGLGNEQFF.

This clone has more than one count but fewer than ten. This rearrangement joins TRBV3-1 (or the pseudogene TRBV3-2) to TRBJ2-1; D unclear. Germline V gene lookup returns CDR1 LGHDT and CDR2 YNNKEL (reference sequence). The CDR3 has 13 residues. Trimming took 0 bases from V and 12 from J, leaving 12 bases between them. CDR3 loop: CASSQDRPAGQFF. CDR3 bases: TGTGCCAGCAGCCAAGATCGTCCCGCCGGGCAGTTCTTC.

The V gene is TRBV6-2 or TRBV6-3, the J gene TRBJ2-3; TRBD1 agrees at 7 bases. After removal of 0 bases from V and 6 bases from J, the junction contained 12 bases not matched to a gene. CDR3 length: 17 amino acids. Germline V lookup: CDR1 MNHEY, CDR2 SVGEGT. CDR3 in amino acids: CASSYSWDRSRKDTQYF. The CDR3 DNA is TGTGCCAGCAGTTACTCGTGGGACAGATCGCGAAAGGATACGCAGTATTTT.

The CDR3 protein is CASSRGALDTQYF. CDR3 nucleotides: TGTGCCAGCAGTCGGGGGGCCCTGGATACGCAGTATTTT. V and J are TRBV6-5 and TRBJ2-3; D is perhaps TRBD2 (7 bases). This CDR3 comprises 13 residues. The germline CDR1 and CDR2 sequences are MNHEY and SVGAGI. V was trimmed by 5 bases and J by 6 bases, leaving 12 bases between them.

This clone has a handful of counts. This chain joins TRBV3-1 (or the pseudogene TRBV3-2) and TRBJ2-2; D remains ambiguous. This CDR3 spans 13 amino acids. Germline V gene sequence: CDR1 LGHDT, CDR2 YNNKEL (reference sequence). V was clipped by 3 bases and J by 8 bases, with 10 bases between them. This chain's CDR3 is CASSQAGLGELFF. CDR3 nucleotides: TGTGCCAGCAGCCAGGCAGGTTTGGGGGAGCTGTTTTTT.

The genes are TRBV19 and TRBJ2-7; TRBD2 is a possible D gene (6 bases). Trimming shortened V by 6 bases and J by 3 bases, and 27 bases separated the two germline ends. Germline values: CDR1 LNHDA, CDR2 SQIVND (reference sequence). The CDR3 contains 18 residues. CDR3 nucleotides: TGTGCCAGTAGATCTGCCGGGACTTCAAGAGCTTGTCTCTACGAGCAGTACTTC. Its translation is CASRSAGTSRACLYEQYF. Full variable domain (remainder filled in from reference TRBV19 and TRBJ2-7): DGGITQSPKYLFRKEGQNVTLSCEQNLNHDAMYWYRQDPGQGLRLIYYSQIVNDFQKGDIAEGYSVSREKKESFPLTVTSAQKNPTAFYLCASRSAGTSRACLYEQYFGPGTRLTVT.

The chain recombines TRBV5-5 with TRBJ2-1, with 11 positions matching TRBD1. The CDR3 is made up of 19 amino acids. V shed 2 bases, J shed 4 bases, and the junction held 14 bases outside the gene matches. CDR1 is SGHKS, CDR2 YYEKEE, per germline (reference sequence). The CDR3 reads CASSLHATVDRGLYNEQFF. Written as DNA, the CDR3 is TGTGCCAGCAGCTTACATGCCACCGTGGACAGGGGGCTTTACAATGAGCAGTTCTTC.

The chain is built from TRBV9 and TRBJ1-6, with TRBD1 matching 7 bases. Trimming at V came to 3 bases and at J to 7 bases, leaving 13 bases not matched to a gene. Germline V gives CDR1 SGDLS, CDR2 YYNGEE. There are 17 residues in the CDR3. CDR3 DNA: TGTGCCAGCAGCGATCGACAGGGCGGAAACCGGAATTCACCCCTCCACTTT. Its protein product is CASSDRQGGNRNSPLHF.

This clone has more than one count but fewer than ten. The chain couples TRBV13 to TRBJ1-5, with 7 bases aligning to TRBD1. V shed 0 bases and J 2 bases; nucleotides not matched to a gene: 4. Germline V CDR1 and CDR2: PRHDT, FYEKMQ (reference sequence). The CDR3 spans 16 residues. The CDR3 region is CASSLGQGLGNQPQHF. CDR3 bases: TGTGCCAGCAGCTTAGGACAGGGGTTGGGCAATCAGCCCCAGCATTTT.

Notes on this clone: Other DNA sequences in the sample encode the same CDR3. The rearrangement links TRBV7-2 to TRBJ2-7; possible D gene TRBD2, 7 bases. The CDR3 spans 15 residues. The V gene lost 1 base and the J gene lost 3 bases, with 13 bases spanning the gap. Per germline, CDR1 SGHTA and CDR2 FQGNSA. The CDR3 DNA sequence: TGTGCCAGCAGCTTAGACGGCGGGGGCTTCTACGAGCAGTACTTC. The encoded protein is CASSLDGGGFYEQYF.

The CDR3: CAKTSGGYGTDTQYF. The CDR3 DNA reads as TGCGCCAAGACTAGCGGGGGGTACGGCACAGATACGCAGTATTTT. The chain recombines TRBV23-1 with TRBJ2-3; TRBD2 aligns across 13 bases. TRBV23-1 is known as an ORF, though its function is uncertain. J lost 1 base, V lost 10 bases, and 5 bases had no gene match. This CDR3 is 15 amino acids long.